The rows below give T cell receptor beta chains drawn from one sample of a study of T cell responses to AZD1222 COVID-19 vaccine. Assay used: immunoSEQ multiplex PCR; TCRdb lists only in-frame clones, some missing. In the table there are around 110,000 clones, 92% of which are singletons. The source material was peripheral blood, sampled 28 days after the second AZD1222 dose. These receptors were collected from an adult who received the AZD1222 COVID-19 vaccine. Both conserved end residues are trimmed from each CDR3.

j_call v_call cdr3_aa
TRBJ2-5 TRBV7-2 ASRDNGETQY
TRBJ1-5 TRBV28 ASSGGGDSHQPQH
TRBJ1-5 TRBV19 ASSTDSFSQPQH
TRBJ1-1 TRBV27 ASSYDSGTEAF
TRBJ1-6 TRBV29-1 SVGSGTGGSPLH
TRBJ2-3 TRBV10-3 AISEALQVASTDTQY
TRBJ1-1 TRBV19 ASSPQHPNTEAF
TRBJ2-3 TRBV24-1 ATGTGTDTQY
TRBJ2-1 TRBV6-2/TRBV6-3 ASSLNRAAWTYNEQF
TRBJ1-4 TRBV5-1 ASSGTGTTNEKLF
TRBJ2-3 TRBV4-1 ASSQHSGTSTDTQY
TRBJ2-5 TRBV10-3 AISGTGVQETQY
TRBJ2-4 TRBV19 ASSMNSRISKNIQY
TRBJ2-1 TRBV3-1/TRBV3-2 ASTFTRGGTYNEQF
TRBJ2-5 TRBV27 ASSNRFAGHQETQY
TRBJ1-1 TRBV5-1 ASSHTSNTEAF
TRBJ1-2 TRBV10-3 AISEGARERGYT
TRBJ1-5 TRBV5-4 ASSLDRQPQH
TRBJ2-2 TRBV5-5 ASSLKGGLDGELF
TRBJ1-1 TRBV5-6 ASSLERGTGRAF
TRBJ1-3 TRBV5-1 ASSLQGQPGSGNTIY
TRBJ2-5 TRBV7-2 ASSTQTSDGGTQY
TRBJ1-4 TRBV5-4 ASRYKPNEKLF
TRBJ2-3 TRBV2 ASSSTGTDTQY
TRBJ2-2 TRBV25-1 ASSEWGRNTGELF
TRBJ1-1 TRBV14 ASSQDLAGTEAF
TRBJ2-5 TRBV3-1/TRBV3-2 ASSQEGDAAQY
TRBJ2-5 TRBV11-2 ASSIGETQY
TRBJ2-3 TRBV5-1 ASSLGQSGTGRTDTQY
TRBJ2-1 TRBV5-6 ASSPISAAYNEQF
TRBJ1-1 TRBV14 ASSQEYESSEAF
TRBJ2-2 TRBV27 ASSSVAGVSTGELF
TRBJ1-1 TRBV6-5 ATSTGLGNTEAF
TRBJ2-6 TRBV7-3 ASSAKSRGSGANVLT
TRBJ1-2 TRBV7-2 ASSLGLGASNYGYT
TRBJ1-1 TRBV6-5 ASSRTSNTDAF
TRBJ1-3 TRBV15 ATSRDQRAQGGNTIY
TRBJ2-1 TRBV9 ASSGGSTGGYNEQF
TRBJ1-2 TRBV5-1 ASSPNTYGYT
TRBJ1-2 TRBV9 ASSVRQAANYGYT
TRBJ2-6 TRBV5-8 ASSLRALTGANVLT
TRBJ1-1 TRBV29-1 SVQGQGAEAF
TRBJ1-4 TRBV10-3 AITAGGTNEKLF
TRBJ2-7 TRBV7-8 ASSLGRWARLADEQY
TRBJ2-7 TRBV3-1/TRBV3-2 ASSQGARSEQY
TRBJ1-5 TRBV28 ASTLSGGWSNQPQH
TRBJ2-3 TRBV28 ASSFTGYSTDTQY
TRBJ1-6 TRBV11-1 ASSRRGANSPLH
TRBJ2-3 TRBV9 ASSATGPPTDTQY